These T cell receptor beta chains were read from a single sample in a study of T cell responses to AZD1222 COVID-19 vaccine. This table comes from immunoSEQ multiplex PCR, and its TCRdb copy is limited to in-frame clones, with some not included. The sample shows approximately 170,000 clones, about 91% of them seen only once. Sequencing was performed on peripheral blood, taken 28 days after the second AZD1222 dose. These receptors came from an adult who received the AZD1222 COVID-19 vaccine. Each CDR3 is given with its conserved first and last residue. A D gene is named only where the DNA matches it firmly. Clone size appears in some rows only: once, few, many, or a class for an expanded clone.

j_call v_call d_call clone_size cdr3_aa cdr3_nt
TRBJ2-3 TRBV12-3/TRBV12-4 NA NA CASRFSTDTQYF TGTGCCAGCAGGTTTTCGACAGATACGCAGTATTTT
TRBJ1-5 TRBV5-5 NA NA CASSLGGRGITEPQHF TGTGCCAGCAGCTTGGGAGGAAGAGGTATAACGGAGCCCCAGCATTTT
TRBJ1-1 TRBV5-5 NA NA CASSLAVGGRRPFF TGTGCCAGCAGCTTGGCCGTGGGGGGGCGAAGACCTTTCTTT
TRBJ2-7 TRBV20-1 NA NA CSGQESYEQYF TGCAGTGGGCAGGAGAGCTACGAGCAGTACTTC
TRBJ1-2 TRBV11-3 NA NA CASSLVGPGRPWSYGYTF TGTGCCAGCAGCTTAGTCGGCCCGGGTCGACCGTGGTCCTATGGCTACACCTTC
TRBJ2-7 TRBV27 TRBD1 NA CASKPQGATYEQYF TGTGCCAGCAAGCCCCAGGGGGCGACCTACGAGCAGTACTTC
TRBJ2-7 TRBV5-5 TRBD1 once CASSLESGTGFYEQYF TGTGCCAGCAGCTTGGAGAGCGGGACAGGGTTCTACGAGCAGTACTTC
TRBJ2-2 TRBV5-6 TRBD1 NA CASSLAWTGPTGELFF TGTGCCAGCAGCTTGGCCTGGACAGGACCTACCGGGGAGCTGTTTTTT
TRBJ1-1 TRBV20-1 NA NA CSAGNTEAFF TGCAGTGCAGGGAACACTGAAGCTTTCTTT
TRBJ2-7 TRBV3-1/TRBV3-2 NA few CASSQERGYEQYF TGTGCCAGCAGCCAAGAAAGAGGTTACGAGCAGTACTTC
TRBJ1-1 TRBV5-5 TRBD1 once CASSSGQGSTEAFF TGTGCCAGCAGCTCGGGACAGGGGAGCACTGAAGCTTTCTTT
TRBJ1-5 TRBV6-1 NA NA CASSELAGVWGYSNQPQHF TGTGCCAGCAGTGAATTGGCAGGGGTGTGGGGATATAGCAATCAGCCCCAGCATTTT
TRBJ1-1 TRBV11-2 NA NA CASSYTENTEAFF TGTGCCAGCAGCTACACAGAGAACACTGAAGCTTTCTTT
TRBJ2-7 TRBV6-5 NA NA CASTVRGYEQYF TGTGCCAGCACTGTAAGGGGCTACGAGCAGTACTTC
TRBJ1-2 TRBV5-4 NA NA CASSREGGGPNYGYTF TGTGCCAGCAGCCGTGAGGGGGGTGGCCCTAACTATGGCTACACCTTC
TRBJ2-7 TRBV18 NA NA CASSPTPRHEQYF TGTGCCAGCTCACCCACACCGAGACACGAGCAGTACTTC
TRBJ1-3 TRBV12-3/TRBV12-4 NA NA CASSYFGNTIYF TGTGCCAGCAGTTATTTTGGAAACACCATATATTTT
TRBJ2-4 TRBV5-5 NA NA CASSLTGGTSKNIQYF TGTGCCAGCAGCTTGACAGGAGGAACGTCCAAAAACATTCAGTACTTC
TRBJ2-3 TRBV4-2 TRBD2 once CASSPRTSGGLHTDTQYF TGTGCCAGCAGCCCCAGGACTAGCGGGGGGCTACACACAGATACGCAGTATTTT
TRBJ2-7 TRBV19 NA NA CASSMVAGLSYEQYF TGTGCCAGTAGTATGGTGGCAGGGTTATCCTACGAGCAGTACTTC
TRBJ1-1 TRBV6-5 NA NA CASSYSEDTNTEAFF TGTGCCAGCAGTTACTCCGAGGACACGAACACTGAAGCTTTCTTT
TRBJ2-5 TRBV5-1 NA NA CASSLEPAGTTVRETQYF TGCGCCAGCAGCTTGGAGCCTGCGGGTACAACCGTGAGGGAGACCCAGTACTTC
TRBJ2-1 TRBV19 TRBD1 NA CASSIRGRRVNNEQFF TGTGCCAGTAGTATAAGGGGGCGCAGGGTTAACAATGAGCAGTTCTTC
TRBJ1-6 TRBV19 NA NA CASSGGASYNSPLHF TGTGCCAGTAGTGGAGGGGCCTCCTATAATTCACCCCTCCACTTT
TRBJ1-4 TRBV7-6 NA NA CASSLGQAGKKLFF TGTGCCAGCAGCTTAGGACAGGCCGGGAAAAAACTGTTTTTT
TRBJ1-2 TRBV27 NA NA CASSLSLTNYGYTF TGTGCCAGCAGTTTATCCTTGACCAACTATGGCTACACCTTC